This T cell receptor beta chain was sequenced in a study of human T cells and chemical hapten exposure. Study at large: Upper-back patch tests with 0.01% DPC were read at 6 days.

MiXCR, run by TCRdb on the RACE reads, gives a single entry per CDR3 protein. The sample has tens of thousands of distinct CDR3 sequences; 9% to 9.5% are singletons. This clonotype was found a few times. The time point was: patch test 1, 2 weeks after DPC sensitization. Treatment reported: therapeutic diphenylcyclopropenone sensitization with weekly scalp DPC. Per the germline V gene, CDR1 is MNHEY and CDR2 is SVGAGI. The CDR3 extends over 13 amino acids. V was clipped by 6 bases and J by 9 bases, with 15 bases between them. The specimen comprised whole blood, sampled in connection with sensitization to the hapten diphenylcyclopropenone (DPC). The clonotype was recovered from a woman in her thirties or forties with alopecia areata. Some clones in this sample may be carry-over from other donors' samples. The chain combines TRBV6-5 with TRBJ2-1; D possibly uses TRBD1 or TRBD2 (5 bases each). CDR3 DNA: TGTGCCAGCAGGCCCGGGGCCCTTCCTGAGCAGTTCTTC. This codes for CASRPGALPEQFF.